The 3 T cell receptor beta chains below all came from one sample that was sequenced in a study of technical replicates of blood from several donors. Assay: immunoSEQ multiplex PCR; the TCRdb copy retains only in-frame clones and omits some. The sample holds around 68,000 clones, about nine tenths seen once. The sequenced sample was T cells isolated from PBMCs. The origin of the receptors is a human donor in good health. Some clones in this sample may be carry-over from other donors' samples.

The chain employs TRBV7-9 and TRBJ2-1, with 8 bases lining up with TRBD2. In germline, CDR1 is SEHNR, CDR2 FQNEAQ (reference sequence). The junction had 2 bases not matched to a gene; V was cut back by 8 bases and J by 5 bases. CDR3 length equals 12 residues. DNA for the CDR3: TGTGCCAGCGGGACTAGAGACAATGAGCAGTTCTTC. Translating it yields CASGTRDNEQFF.

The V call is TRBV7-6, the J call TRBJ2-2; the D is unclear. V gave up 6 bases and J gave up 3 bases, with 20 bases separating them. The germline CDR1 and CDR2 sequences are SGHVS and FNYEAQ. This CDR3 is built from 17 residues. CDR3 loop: CASSPTNQAPDTGELFF. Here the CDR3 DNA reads TGTGCCAGCAGTCCCACCAACCAGGCCCCGGACACCGGGGAGCTGTTTTTT.

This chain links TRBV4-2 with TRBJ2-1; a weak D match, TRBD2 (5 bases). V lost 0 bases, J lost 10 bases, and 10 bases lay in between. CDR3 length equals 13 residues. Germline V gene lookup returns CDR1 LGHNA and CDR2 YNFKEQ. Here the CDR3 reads CASSQDSGWEQFF. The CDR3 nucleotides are TGTGCCAGCAGCCAAGATTCGGGATGGGAGCAGTTCTTC.